This paragraph reports one T cell receptor (beta chain). The data derive from a study of blood T cell repertoires in COVID-19. TCRdb's copy holds only in-frame clones and misses some; the assay was immunoSEQ multiplex PCR. The table records over 300,000 clones, around 90% of them present only once. Trimming removed 2 bases from V and 6 bases from J, with 7 bases in between. The CDR3 loop spans 12 amino acids. Per the germline V gene, CDR1 is MNHEY and CDR2 is SVGAGI. The age range of participants was 18 to 89 years, with residence in under 25 US areas. The source material was PBMCs or T cells enriched from blood (not recorded which). The V gene is TRBV6-5, the J gene TRBJ1-2; D gene unclear. The sequence was collected from a woman aged 25-40 years who had recovered from COVID-19. CDR3 DNA: TGTGCCAGCAGTTACGGGCGCAATGGCTACACCTTC. Translation: CASSYGRNGYTF.